This T cell receptor (beta chain) was identified in a study of T-cell reconstitution after alpha-beta-depleted transplantation in children. The trim removed 1 base at V and 6 bases at J, leaving 9 bases unmatched. CDR1 is LGHNA and CDR2 is YNFKEQ in the germline V gene. This CDR3 is 16 amino acids long. This clonotype has only a few counts. Preparation of the TCRbeta library was carried out with unique molecular identifiers. TCRdb re-derived calls from the PCR reads in MiXCR, one entry per CDR3 protein. The data show about 400,000 distinct CDR3 sequences, with around 20% seen just once and around 3.9% held by the top ten.

The source of this sequence is a human donor who donated a stem cell graft to a child with acute myeloid leukemia. The rearrangement uses TRBV4-2 and TRBJ2-7; TRBD2 aligns across 10 bases. The sample here was PBMCs from the stem cell graft donor, taken from the stem cell graft. This CDR3 is CASSQAAASGRGEQYF. The CDR3 DNA reads as TGTGCCAGCAGCCAAGCCGCGGCTAGCGGGAGAGGCGAGCAGTACTTC.